A selection of T cell receptor beta chains follows, all from one sample in a study of T cells in Graves' hyperthyroidism and ophthalmopathy. TCRdb reprocessed the multiplex PCR reads with MiXCR, giving one entry per CDR3 protein. The sample has about 360,000 distinct CDR3 sequences; 15% to 17% are singletons. Sequenced sample: blood. The receptors come from a woman under 30 with Graves' hyperthyroidism that later progressed to Graves' ophthalmopathy. Both conserved end residues are part of each CDR3. Fields, in order: J gene, CDR3 length, D gene, V gene, CDR3 protein. The D gene is left open where the match is weak.

j_gene: TRBJ1-2; len: 18; d_gene: .; v_gene: TRBV27; CDR3aa: CASSLKGWGRPFVNGYTF
j_gene: TRBJ2-5; len: 15; d_gene: TRBD2; v_gene: TRBV11-2; CDR3aa: CASSTGTSGRQTQYF
j_gene: TRBJ2-7; len: 14; d_gene: .; v_gene: TRBV3-1; CDR3aa: CASSRSGRDGEQYF
j_gene: TRBJ2-7; len: 17; d_gene: .; v_gene: TRBV7-9; CDR3aa: CASSFSLATDKHYEQYF
j_gene: TRBJ2-1; len: 15; d_gene: TRBD2; v_gene: TRBV7-3; CDR3aa: CASSPRSGGINEQFF
j_gene: TRBJ2-2; len: 16; d_gene: .; v_gene: TRBV28; CDR3aa: CASSSLGGPNTGELFF
j_gene: TRBJ2-7; len: 14; d_gene: .; v_gene: TRBV7-2; CDR3aa: CTSSSTGATYEQYF
j_gene: TRBJ1-1; len: 14; d_gene: TRBD1; v_gene: TRBV20-1; CDR3aa: CSATDRAQNTEAFF
j_gene: TRBJ2-7; len: 15; d_gene: TRBD2; v_gene: TRBV5-1; CDR3aa: CASSLVASGRFERYF
j_gene: TRBJ2-3; len: 13; d_gene: .; v_gene: TRBV2; CDR3aa: CASSENRKDTQYF
j_gene: TRBJ2-1; len: 16; d_gene: TRBD1; v_gene: TRBV5-6; CDR3aa: CASSLGGTGAYNEQFF